This T cell receptor (beta chain) appears in the sequencing data of a study of CD8 T cells in ankylosing spondylitis. This clonotype occurred a few times. Its antigen is not known. Making use of molecular barcodes, quantitative 5'-RACE generated TCR beta libraries. TCRdb recomputed calls from the 5' RACE reads with MiXCR, one row per CDR3 protein. Of approximately 220,000 distinct CDR3 sequences in the sample, more than 9% were seen once. General study points: What appeared characteristic of ankylosing spondylitis blood was a TCR beta motif of several highly homologous variants. Disease-linked clones proved CD8+ and comparatively uncommon in peripheral blood.

The sequenced sample consisted of blood, either unsorted or a sorted T cell fraction (not recorded which). This clonotype was obtained from a male donor with ankylosing spondylitis or in good health (not recorded which).

The CDR3 protein is CSAGIADSNQPQHF. The CDR3 DNA is TGCAGTGCTGGGATAGCGGATAGCAATCAGCCCCAGCATTTT. The chain couples TRBV20-1 to TRBJ1-5; no clear D gene. Germline CDR1 and CDR2: DFQATT and SNEGSKA (reference sequence). There are 14 residues in the CDR3. The V gene lost 5 bases and the J gene lost 0 bases, with 11 bases spanning the gap.